These 27 T cell receptor beta chains were all obtained from the same sample, sequenced in a study of shared clonotypes between healthy human individuals. TCRdb keeps only in-frame clones here, not all; method: immunoSEQ multiplex PCR. The sample shows roughly 2 million clones, 85% to 95% of them seen only once. Naive CD8 cells, CD45RO-negative and positively selected for CCR7, excluded terminally differentiated effector memory CD45RA+ cells. Material for sequencing was naive CD8+ T cells sorted from blood. The receptors were gathered from a man aged 18 to 30 in good health.

The chain recombines TRBV7-8 with TRBJ2-7; D is perhaps TRBD2 (6 bases). CDR1 SGHVS and CDR2 FQNEAQ come from the germline V gene. The CDR3 covers 17 residues. The germline V and J ends were trimmed by 2 bases and 2 bases, with 19 bases remaining between them. CDR3 in amino acids: CASSLSLTGTVTYEQYF. The DNA of the CDR3 is TGTGCCAGCAGCTTATCCCTTACCGGGACTGTAACCTACGAGCAGTACTTC.

The V and J genes are TRBV27 and TRBJ2-2, with D maybe TRBD1 (5 bases). There are 15 residues in the CDR3. Trimming stripped 2 bases from V and 7 bases from J, with 14 bases between. Germline V lookup: CDR1 MNHEY, CDR2 SMNVEV (reference sequence). The CDR3 coding sequence is TGTGCCAGCAGTTTAAATGCAGGGCCGGGCGGGGAGCTGTTTTTT. This sequence encodes CASSLNAGPGGELFF.

This rearrangement joins TRBV7-9 to TRBJ2-7; D remains unclear. CDR1 and CDR2 (germline): SEHNR, FQNEAQ (reference sequence). V was shortened by 5 bases and J by 3 bases, with 14 bases between the two germline ends. The CDR3 has 14 amino acids. As DNA, the CDR3 is TGTGCCAGCAGCCCCGCGGCTGGGGACTACGAGCAGTACTTC. It encodes CASSPAAGDYEQYF.

The chain recombines TRBV5-6 with TRBJ1-2; 7 bases agree with TRBD1. The J segment lost 4 bases and the V segment lost 2 bases, leaving 8 bases of the junction unmatched. The CDR3 extends over 15 amino acids. Germline loops: CDR1 SGHDT, CDR2 YYEEEE. This chain's CDR3 is CASSFLRQGVYGYTF. Written as DNA, the CDR3 is TGTGCCAGCAGCTTCCTGAGACAGGGAGTCTATGGCTACACCTTC.

CDR3 DNA: TGCGCCAGCAGCCCCTTCGGCAGTTTGAGCACAGATACGCAGTATTTT. Encoded protein: CASSPFGSLSTDTQYF. V usage is TRBV4-1 and J usage is TRBJ2-3; no clear D. The CDR3 contains 16 residues. V was trimmed by 4 bases and J by 0 bases, leaving 14 bases between them. From germline, CDR1 is MGHRA and CDR2 YSYEKL.

The CDR3 region is CAWSVTGTLEETQYF. The CDR3 DNA is TGTGCCTGGAGCGTTACAGGGACTCTCGAAGAGACCCAGTACTTC. The V and J genes are TRBV30 and TRBJ2-5, with D perhaps TRBD1 or TRBD2 (6 bases each). Germline loops: CDR1 GTSNPN, CDR2 SVGIG (reference sequence). Trimming removed 3 bases from V and 3 bases from J, with 17 bases in between. This CDR3 region has 15 residues.

This clone was seen just once. This sequence joins TRBV2 and TRBJ2-2, with a tentative D call TRBD2 (5 bases). The V end was cut by 3 bases, the J end by 5 bases, with 10 bases between. The germline gives CDR1 SNHLY, CDR2 FYNNEI. The CDR3 loop spans 14 amino acids. The CDR3 is CASSETTTTGELFF. The CDR3 region has the DNA TGTGCCAGCAGTGAGACGACTACTACCGGGGAGCTGTTTTTT.

The rearrangement uses TRBV29-1 and TRBJ2-3; 9 bases align to TRBD2. The CDR3 covers 15 residues. The germline V gene has CDR1 SQVTM and CDR2 ANQGSEA. The V gene end was trimmed by 7 bases and the J gene end by 4 bases; junction bases not matched to a gene: 12. The CDR3 DNA is TGCAGCGGCGTACTAGCGGGTGCCTCCCCAGATACGCAGTATTTT. Its protein product is CSGVLAGASPDTQYF.

V gene TRBV4-1 combines with J gene TRBJ2-2; D gene unclear. CDR1 is MGHRA, CDR2 YSYEKL, per germline. The CDR3 length is 14 residues. The V end was cut by 1 base, the J end by 4 bases, with 7 bases between. In nucleotides, the CDR3 is TGCGCCAGCAGCCAAGTACAACTCACCGGGGAGCTGTTTTTT. This translates into CASSQVQLTGELFF.

The chain couples TRBV4-1 to TRBJ1-3; D not resolved. The CDR3 has 14 residues. Germline V gives CDR1 MGHRA, CDR2 YSYEKL. V lost 0 bases and J lost 2, with 5 bases in between. The CDR3 is CASSQEPPGNTIYF. The CDR3 DNA sequence: TGCGCCAGCAGCCAAGAGCCCCCTGGAAACACCATATATTTT.

This clone was recorded only once. The CDR3 loop reads CASRTSGRAEQFF. The CDR3 DNA is TGTGCCTCACGGACTAGCGGGAGGGCTGAGCAGTTCTTC. The chain couples TRBV2 to TRBJ2-1, with 15 bases lining up with TRBD2. This CDR3 region has 13 residues. V shed 11 bases and J 9 bases; nucleotides not matched to a gene: 5. CDR1 is SNHLY, CDR2 FYNNEI, per germline.

The chain employs TRBV4-1 and TRBJ1-1; D is uncertain. The CDR3 has 13 residues. The germline V gene encodes CDR1 MGHRA and CDR2 YSYEKL. V lost 4 bases and J lost 8, with 14 bases in between. In DNA, the CDR3 is TGCGCCAGCAGCCCCCTCACCGGACCCGAAGCTTTCTTT. Protein sequence: CASSPLTGPEAFF.

The chain carries TRBV2 and TRBJ2-7; 7 positions agree with TRBD2. Germline assignment: CDR1 SNHLY and CDR2 FYNNEI. V gave up 6 bases and J gave up 2 bases; unmatched junction bases: 4. The CDR3 has 13 residues. In DNA form, the CDR3 reads TGTGCCAGCAGGGGCGGGGGTCCCTACGAGCAGTACTTC. Translation gives CASRGGGPYEQYF.

Details on this clone: Other DNA sequences in the sample encode the same CDR3. J is TRBJ2-1 and V is TRBV19; D ambiguous. The CDR3 sequence is 12 residues long. Per the germline V gene, CDR1 is LNHDA and CDR2 is SQIVND (reference sequence). The V end lost 5 bases, the J end lost 4 bases, and 6 bases lay between the germline ends. CDR3 residues: CASSSGYNEQFF. In DNA, the CDR3 is TGTGCCAGTAGTTCAGGATACAATGAGCAGTTCTTC.

On this clone itself: The sample holds other DNA sequences that translate to the same CDR3. The chain recombines TRBV7-9 with TRBJ2-7; TRBD1 agrees at 9 bases. CDR1 and CDR2 (germline): SEHNR, FQNEAQ (reference sequence). The CDR3 length is 15 residues. Germline trimming cut 1 base from V and 1 base from J; bases unmatched to any gene: 2. Here the CDR3 DNA reads TGTGCCAGCAGCTTAGAACAGGGGGCATCCTACGAGCAGTACTTC. Its translation is CASSLEQGASYEQYF.

The genes are TRBV9 and TRBJ2-3; D is perhaps TRBD2 (6 bases). CDR1 and CDR2 from the germline V gene are SGDLS and YYNGEE. The CDR3 extends over 14 amino acids. Trimming shortened V by 3 bases and J by 2 bases, and 10 bases separated the two germline ends. Written as DNA, the CDR3 is TGTGCCAGCAGCGAAGGGGACTTCACAGATACGCAGTATTTT. This translates into CASSEGDFTDTQYF.

In this sample, this clone turned up once. J is TRBJ1-2 and V is TRBV2, with TRBD1 as a possible D gene (6 bases). This CDR3 has 13 amino acids. CDR1 is SNHLY and CDR2 is FYNNEI in the germline V gene. The V end was cut by 5 bases, the J end by 6 bases, with 13 bases between. DNA of the CDR3: TGTGCCAGCAGTTCGGGGGGCGCGGATGGCTACACCTTC. The encoded protein is CASSSGGADGYTF.

The J gene is TRBJ1-5, the V gene TRBV27; perhaps TRBD1 as D (5 bases). The length of the CDR3 is 14 residues. The germline gives CDR1 MNHEY, CDR2 SMNVEV (reference sequence). Trimming cost V 5 bases and J 5 bases, with 13 bases left between them. The CDR3 loop reads CASSEGGEDQPQHF. CDR3 sequence (DNA): TGTGCCAGCAGTGAGGGAGGGGAGGATCAGCCCCAGCATTTT.

The chain couples TRBV6-1 to TRBJ2-6; D ambiguous. Germline V lookup: CDR1 MNHNS, CDR2 SASEGT. The CDR3 loop spans 17 amino acids. Trimming cost V 4 bases and J 1 base, with 14 bases left between them. CDR3: CASSAATRFSGANVLTF. CDR3 coding DNA: TGTGCCAGCAGTGCGGCCACACGCTTTTCTGGGGCCAACGTCCTGACTTTC.

Of note for this clone: Other nucleotide sequences from this sample produce the same CDR3. The chain links TRBV9 to TRBJ1-3; 9 bases align to TRBD1. Germline V gene sequence: CDR1 SGDLS, CDR2 YYNGEE. Trimming removed 2 bases from V and 4 bases from J; junction bases left unmatched: 4. CDR3 length: 15 residues. The CDR3 DNA reads as TGTGCCAGCAGCGTGGGACAGGGTGCCGGAAACACCATATATTTT. It yields the protein CASSVGQGAGNTIYF.

The chain joins TRBV11-2 to TRBJ2-3; perhaps D is TRBD1 or TRBD2 (6 bases each). The V gene lost 3 bases and the J gene lost 2 bases, with 12 bases spanning the gap. CDR3 length: 15 amino acids. The germline gives CDR1 SGHAT, CDR2 FQNNGV. The CDR3: CASSFSWGATDTQYF. CDR3 nucleotides: TGTGCCAGCAGCTTTTCGTGGGGGGCCACAGATACGCAGTATTTT.

V and J are TRBV11-1 and TRBJ2-1; D is perhaps TRBD2 (7 bases). CDR1 and CDR2 from the germline V gene are SGHAT and FQDESV (reference sequence). The CDR3 consists of 18 residues. V lost 5 bases, J lost 0 bases, and 20 bases lay in between. The CDR3 DNA reads TGTGCCAGCAGCCTACTGGCGGGGGCTTCTCGCTCCTACAATGAGCAGTTCTTC. It yields the protein CASSLLAGASRSYNEQFF.

The chain links TRBV10-1 to TRBJ2-7, with 8 positions matching TRBD2. CDR1 is WNHNN, CDR2 SYGVQD, per germline (reference sequence). The CDR3 is 15 residues long. V trimming: 6 bases; J trimming: 3 bases; junction bases outside the gene matches: 10. The CDR3 here is CASSTGGDQVYEQYF. The CDR3 bases are TGCGCCAGCAGCACCGGGGGGGATCAGGTCTACGAGCAGTACTTC.

The chain combines TRBV11-2 with TRBJ2-7; D is unresolved. Between the trimmed V and J ends, which lost 5 bases and 4 bases, there was a span of 12 bases. The length of the CDR3 is 13 residues. Germline-derived CDR1 and CDR2 are SGHAT and FQNNGV. The CDR3 loop is CASSRAENYEQYF. In nucleotides, the CDR3 is TGTGCCAGCAGCCGCGCGGAGAATTACGAGCAGTACTTC.

This clone has just one count. The V call is TRBV7-8, the J call TRBJ2-5; D is ambiguous. Trimming stripped 6 bases from V and 1 base from J, with 15 bases between. Germline V gene data show CDR1 as SGHVS and CDR2 as FQNEAQ. The CDR3 runs to 15 residues. CDR3 residues: CASRHTEAAQETQYF. In DNA, the CDR3 is TGTGCCAGCAGACATACCGAGGCAGCCCAAGAGACCCAGTACTTC.

J is TRBJ2-7 and V is TRBV10-3; 11 nucleotides align to TRBD1. The ends lost 2 bases at V and 1 base at J; junction bases unmatched: 4. Germline V gene lookup returns CDR1 ENHRY and CDR2 SYGVKD. The CDR3 consists of 16 residues. The CDR3 sequence is CAISEVGQGVSYEQYF. The CDR3 nucleotides are TGTGCCATCAGTGAGGTGGGACAGGGGGTATCCTACGAGCAGTACTTC.

This clone was found once. This chain links TRBV18 with TRBJ2-2; 9 bases line up with TRBD2. V was pared by 5 bases and J by 3 bases, with 4 bases of the junction left unmatched. The CDR3 is 15 amino acids. Germline V CDR1 and CDR2: KGHSH, LQKENI. The CDR3 is CASSAAGGYTGELFF. CDR3 nucleotides: TGTGCCAGCTCAGCAGCGGGAGGCTACACCGGGGAGCTGTTTTTT. Full variable domain (missing parts from reference TRBV18 and TRBJ2-2): NAGVMQNPRHLVRRRGQEARLRCSPMKGHSHVYWYRQLPEEGLKFMVYLQKENIIDESGMPKERFSAEFPKEGPSILRIQQVVRGDSAAYFCASSAAGGYTGELFFGEGSRLTVL.